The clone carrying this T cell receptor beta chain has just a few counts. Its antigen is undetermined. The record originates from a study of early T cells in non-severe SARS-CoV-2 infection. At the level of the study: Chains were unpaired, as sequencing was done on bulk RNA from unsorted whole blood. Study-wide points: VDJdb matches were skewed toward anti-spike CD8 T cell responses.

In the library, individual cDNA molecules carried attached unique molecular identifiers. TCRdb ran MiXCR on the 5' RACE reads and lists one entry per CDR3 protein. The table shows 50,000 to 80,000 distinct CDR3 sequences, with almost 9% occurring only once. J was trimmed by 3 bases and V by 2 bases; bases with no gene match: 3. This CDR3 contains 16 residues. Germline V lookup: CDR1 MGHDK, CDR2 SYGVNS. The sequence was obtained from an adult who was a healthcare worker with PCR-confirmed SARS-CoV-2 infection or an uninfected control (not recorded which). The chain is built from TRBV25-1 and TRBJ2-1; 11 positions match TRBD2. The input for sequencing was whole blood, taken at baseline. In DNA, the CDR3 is TGTGCCAGCAGTGAACTAGCGGGAGGAGGCTACAATGAGCAGTTCTTC. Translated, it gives CASSELAGGGYNEQFF.